These T cell receptor beta chains were read from a single sample in a study of shared clonotypes between healthy human individuals. Measured with immunoSEQ multiplex PCR; TCRdb has only the in-frame clones, and not every one. There are 2 million to 2.5 million clones in the sample; roughly 95% occur only once, and 1% to 1.3% lies in the top ten. Sequenced sample: naive CD8+ T cells sorted from blood. Receptor source: a man in his late teens or twenties in good health. CDR3s include the opening cysteine and the closing phenylalanine or tryptophan. The D gene is left open where the match is weak. A clone size is listed for some rows: how often the clone was seen (once, few, many), or a class if it is expanded.

V gene	clone size	J gene	D gene	CDR3 DNA	CDR3 protein
TRBV4-1	NA	TRBJ2-7	NA	TGCGCCAGCAGCCAAAACAGGGCCTACGAGCAGTACTTC	CASSQNRAYEQYF
TRBV7-2	NA	TRBJ2-1	NA	TGTGCCAGCAGCCCCACACCGCCGAGCTCCTACAATGAGCAGTTCTTC	CASSPTPPSSYNEQFF
TRBV27	once	TRBJ1-4	TRBD1	TGTGCCAGCAGTACCCTGACAGGGGATGAAAAACTGTTTTTT	CASSTLTGDEKLFF
TRBV27	NA	TRBJ2-1	TRBD2	TGTGCCAGCTCTGTGGGAGGGCCGGGTGAGCAGTTCTTC	CASSVGGPGEQFF
TRBV28	NA	TRBJ2-5	NA	TGTGCCAGCAGAGGGGCGGAGGAGACCCAGTACTTC	CASRGAEETQYF
TRBV30	NA	TRBJ2-2	TRBD1	TGTGCCTGGGAGAAGGGGGCCCAGGGGGTCACCGGGGAGCTGTTTTTT	CAWEKGAQGVTGELFF
TRBV9	once	TRBJ1-2	NA	TGTGCCAGCAGCGAAAGATGGGCCACCTATGGCTACACCTTC	CASSERWATYGYTF
TRBV19	NA	TRBJ2-4	NA	TGTGCCAGTAGTTCGACTGGCATTCCTCTCATTCAGTACTTC	CASSSTGIPLIQYF
TRBV29-1	few	TRBJ1-2	NA	TGCAGCGTTGAAGGGAGGGTAGGGAATGGCTACACCTTC	CSVEGRVGNGYTF
TRBV7-9	NA	TRBJ2-4	NA	TGTGCCAGCAGCGACCGGGACTCGGAGCGCGGAAACATTCAGTACTTC	CASSDRDSERGNIQYF
TRBV7-9	NA	TRBJ2-7	TRBD1	TGTGCCAGCAGCCCCCCGACAGGGGCCTACGAGCAGTACTTC	CASSPPTGAYEQYF
TRBV6-5	NA	TRBJ2-7	TRBD2	TGTGCCGAGGGACTAGCGGACAACTACGAGCAGTACTTC	CAEGLADNYEQYF
TRBV7-9	once	TRBJ2-5	NA	TGTGCCAGCAGCTTATTAGCAGTGGCAGGTCATTTCGGGGAGACCCAGTACTTC	CASSLLAVAGHFGETQYF
TRBV7-9	NA	TRBJ2-1	TRBD2	TGTGCCAGCAGCGAAATGATAGCGGGCGTAAATGAGCAGTTCTTC	CASSEMIAGVNEQFF
TRBV29-1	NA	TRBJ2-7	NA	TGCAGCGTTAGGTCTTCGAGTGGACTCTACGAGCAGTACTTC	CSVRSSSGLYEQYF
TRBV28	NA	TRBJ1-5	NA	TGTGCCAGCACCGAATTCGGGGAGCCCCAGCATTTT	CASTEFGEPQHF
TRBV15	NA	TRBJ2-2	TRBD1	TGTGCCACCAGCACGGACCGGGACAGGGTTAGAACGAACACCGGGGAGCTGTTTTTT	CATSTDRDRVRTNTGELFF
TRBV6-5	NA	TRBJ2-7	NA	TGTGCCAGCAGTGGAGGGTACGAGCAGTACTTC	CASSGGYEQYF
TRBV4-3	NA	TRBJ2-1	NA	TGCGCCAGCAGCCAAGATTCCAGGGTCAATGAGCAGTTCTTC	CASSQDSRVNEQFF
TRBV27	NA	TRBJ2-7	NA	TGTGCCAGCACCGTGGACCCCTCTGGCTCCTACGAGCAGTACTTC	CASTVDPSGSYEQYF
TRBV7-2	NA	TRBJ1-2	TRBD1	TGTGCCAGCAGCTATACAGGGGATCCTAACTATGGCTACACCTTC	CASSYTGDPNYGYTF
TRBV6-1	NA	TRBJ2-7	TRBD1	TGTGCCAGCAGTGATAGGACAGGATCCTACCACTACGAGCAGTACTTC	CASSDRTGSYHYEQYF
TRBV5-6	NA	TRBJ1-1	NA	TGTGCCAGCAGCTTTAATGCAGGGGAAGATGAAGCTTTCTTT	CASSFNAGEDEAFF
TRBV7-9	once	TRBJ2-1	NA	TGTGCCAGCAGCTCCCAAGGGAGTGAGCAGTTCTTC	CASSSQGSEQFF
TRBV27	NA	TRBJ1-1	NA	TGTGCCAGCAGCCCTGGCTACGCGGCGGGACTGAACACTGAAGCTTTCTTT	CASSPGYAAGLNTEAFF
TRBV11-3	NA	TRBJ2-7	NA	TGTGCCAGCAGCTTAGGGTGGGGGTTCGAGCAGTACTTC	CASSLGWGFEQYF
TRBV7-6	NA	TRBJ1-2	TRBD1	TGTGCCAGCAGCTGGAAGTTACAGGGGGCTTTCAATGGCTACACCTTC	CASSWKLQGAFNGYTF
TRBV27	NA	TRBJ2-2	NA	TGTGCCAGCAGTTTCACACGAGACGGGGAGCTGTTTTTT	CASSFTRDGELFF
TRBV19	NA	TRBJ1-1	NA	TGTGCCCCGGTGGGACGCAGAATGAACACTGAAGCTTTCTTT	CAPVGRRMNTEAFF
TRBV5-1	NA	TRBJ2-2	NA	TGCGCCAGCAGCTTGGACTACCCGGACACCGGGGAGCTGTTTTTT	CASSLDYPDTGELFF
TRBV6-5	NA	TRBJ2-7	NA	TGTGCCAGCAGTTACTCGAGGGGGGAACCTACCTACGAGCAGTACTTC	CASSYSRGEPTYEQYF
TRBV4-3	once	TRBJ2-1	TRBD2	TGCGCCAGCAGCCAAGATTCAAGCGGGAGTTCCTACAATGAGCAGTTCTTC	CASSQDSSGSSYNEQFF
TRBV6-1	NA	TRBJ1-5	NA	TGTGCCAGCAGTGAAGCCCGGTGGAGCAATCAGCCCCAGCATTTT	CASSEARWSNQPQHF
TRBV4-1	once	TRBJ2-7	NA	TGCGCCAGCAGCCAAGTTGGGGACATCTACGAGCAGTACTTC	CASSQVGDIYEQYF
TRBV30	NA	TRBJ2-7	TRBD1	TGTGCCTGGAACCGACCCGGGACAGGGATCAACGAGCAGTACTTC	CAWNRPGTGINEQYF
TRBV7-9	NA	TRBJ1-2	TRBD1	TGTGCCAGCAGCTTCCGGACAGGGCCCTATGACTATGGCTACACCTTC	CASSFRTGPYDYGYTF
TRBV5-5	NA	TRBJ1-2	NA	TGTGCCAGCAACCAATATTTGTCCGGTACTGGCTACACCTTC	CASNQYLSGTGYTF
TRBV5-4	NA	TRBJ1-1	TRBD1	TGTGCCAGCAGCTTGTCAGGGGGGAGTACTGAAGCTTTCTTT	CASSLSGGSTEAFF
TRBV7-2	NA	TRBJ2-5	TRBD2	TGTGCCAGCATCGGACTAGCGGGGAGCCAAGAGACCCAGTACTTC	CASIGLAGSQETQYF
TRBV4-1	NA	TRBJ2-5	TRBD2	TGCGCCAGCAGCCAAAATAGCGGGGGAGGGGAGACCCAGTACTTC	CASSQNSGGGETQYF
TRBV5-1	NA	TRBJ2-5	NA	TGCGCCAGCAGCTTGGGGCGTAACCAAGAGACCCAGTACTTC	CASSLGRNQETQYF
TRBV27	NA	TRBJ2-2	TRBD1	TGTGCCAGCAGTGAGTCAGGGGGCAGGACCGGGGAGCTGTTTTTT	CASSESGGRTGELFF
TRBV5-1	NA	TRBJ2-3	NA	TGCGCCAGCAGCTTCCGGGACGGAATTTCAGATACGCAGTATTTT	CASSFRDGISDTQYF
TRBV27	NA	TRBJ2-7	NA	TGTGCCAGCAGTCCGGACTCAGGGACCTACGAGCAGTACTTC	CASSPDSGTYEQYF
TRBV2	NA	TRBJ1-2	TRBD1	TGTGCCAGCAGTGAAGCAGGACAGGGAAGCTATGGCTACACCTTC	CASSEAGQGSYGYTF
TRBV7-9	NA	TRBJ2-3	TRBD2	TGTGCCAGCAGCCAGGTTCTAGCGGGAGGCCGGGGAGATACGCAGTATTTT	CASSQVLAGGRGDTQYF
TRBV6-4	NA	TRBJ2-2	NA	TGTGCCCCTAAAACGGGGAACACCGGGGAGCTGTTTTTT	CAPKTGNTGELFF
TRBV10-2	NA	TRBJ2-7	NA	TGCGCCAGCACAAGCGGCCATAACTACGAGCAGTACTTC	CASTSGHNYEQYF
TRBV10-2	once	TRBJ1-2	NA	TGCGCCAGCAGTGAGTCGTCTAACTATGGCTACACCTTC	CASSESSNYGYTF
TRBV14	NA	TRBJ2-3	NA	TGTGCCAGCAGCCAAGAGGCGGTAGATACGCAGTATTTT	CASSQEAVDTQYF
TRBV7-2	NA	TRBJ2-1	NA	TGTGCCAGCAGCTTAGCCCAGCGCCCTTCCTACAATGAGCAGTTCTTC	CASSLAQRPSYNEQFF
TRBV5-1	NA	TRBJ1-1	NA	TGCGCCAGCAGTATGTTCGACAGTTACACTGAAGCTTTCTTT	CASSMFDSYTEAFF
TRBV7-9	NA	TRBJ2-2	TRBD1	TGTGCCAGCAGCCCTTATGGACAGGGGGCTTACACCGGGGAGCTGTTTTTT	CASSPYGQGAYTGELFF
TRBV7-9	NA	TRBJ2-7	NA	TGTGCCAGCAGCTTAGACGTGGGCTACGAGCAGTACTTC	CASSLDVGYEQYF
TRBV7-6	NA	TRBJ2-1	TRBD2	TGTGCCAGCAGCCCGGGACTAGACGGCTATGAGCAGTTCTTC	CASSPGLDGYEQFF
TRBV6-1	NA	TRBJ2-2	NA	TGTGCCAGCAGTGTTGCGGGGCCCACCGGGGAGCTGTTTTTT	CASSVAGPTGELFF
TRBV6-5	NA	TRBJ2-5	NA	TGTGCCAGCAGTCCCTCGTGGGAGCTGGAGACCCAGTACTTC	CASSPSWELETQYF
TRBV11-2	NA	TRBJ2-7	NA	TGTGCCAGCAGCCCGATGAATACCTACGAGCAGTACTTC	CASSPMNTYEQYF
TRBV13	NA	TRBJ2-5	TRBD1	TGTGCCAGCAGCAGAAGACAGGGCTTTCAAGAGACCCAGTACTTC	CASSRRQGFQETQYF